These 28 T cell receptor beta chains share one sample of origin, sequenced in a study of T cell responses to AZD1222 COVID-19 vaccine. Sequencing used immunoSEQ multiplex PCR; TCRdb keeps in-frame clones, though not all of them. The profile covers about 140,000 clones, with roughly 90% appearing a single time and approximately 3% taken by the ten largest. The specimen was peripheral blood, collected on day 0 of AZD1222 vaccination. The receptors come from an adult in good health.

The chain is built from TRBV4-1 and TRBJ2-3; D gene ambiguous. Trimming cost V 0 bases and J 2 bases, with 9 bases left between them. The CDR3 extends over 15 amino acids. Germline V gene data show CDR1 as MGHRA and CDR2 as YSYEKL. CDR3 in amino acids: CASSQEEFDTDTQYF. For the CDR3, the DNA is TGCGCCAGCAGCCAAGAAGAGTTCGACACAGATACGCAGTATTTT.

The rearrangement joins TRBV5-4 to TRBJ2-3; TRBD2 matches at 9 bases. The germline V gene encodes CDR1 SGHNT and CDR2 YYREEE (reference sequence). There are 14 residues in the CDR3. The ends lost 0 bases at V and 5 bases at J; junction bases unmatched: 1. This CDR3 is CASSLGLAEDTQYF. CDR3 DNA sequence: TGTGCCAGCAGCTTGGGACTAGCGGAAGATACGCAGTATTTT.

The table lists this clone with a count of one. J is TRBJ2-7 and V is TRBV2; D is perhaps TRBD2 (6 bases). The CDR3 extends over 14 amino acids. Per the germline V gene, CDR1 is SNHLY and CDR2 is FYNNEI. Trimming stripped 5 bases from V and 3 bases from J, with 14 bases between. CDR3 region: CASSPETGDYEQYF. The CDR3 DNA is TGTGCCAGCAGTCCGGAAACGGGGGACTACGAGCAGTACTTC.

The gene calls are TRBV7-6 and TRBJ2-2, with 7 bases matching TRBD1. CDR1 SGHVS and CDR2 FNYEAQ come from the germline V gene. The junction had 3 bases not matched to a gene; V was cut back by 5 bases and J by 0 bases. The CDR3 length is 15 residues. The CDR3 region is CASSPGTANTGELFF. CDR3 nucleotide sequence: TGTGCCAGCAGCCCCGGGACAGCGAACACCGGGGAGCTGTTTTTT.

The chain links TRBV5-1 to TRBJ2-1; the D gene could be TRBD1 or TRBD2 (7 bases each). Germline CDR1 reads SGHRS; CDR2 reads YFSETQ. V lost 7 bases, J lost 1 base, and 12 bases lay in between. This CDR3 has 14 residues. DNA for the CDR3: TGCGCCAGCGGCAGGGGGGGATCCTACAATGAGCAGTTCTTC. It is translated as CASGRGGSYNEQFF.

The chain combines TRBV19 with TRBJ1-5; 10 nucleotides match TRBD1. Per germline, CDR1 LNHDA and CDR2 SQIVND (reference sequence). This CDR3 has 15 residues. J lost 7 bases, V lost 3 bases, and 6 bases had no gene match. As DNA, the CDR3 is TGTGCCAGTAGTATGTCGGACAGGGGGGCCCAGCCCCAGCATTTT. As protein: CASSMSDRGAQPQHF.

The rearrangement links TRBV5-8 to TRBJ1-5; the match to TRBD1 covers 7 bases. Per germline, CDR1 SGHTS and CDR2 YDEGEE. Trimming at V came to 4 bases and at J to 5 bases, leaving 15 bases not matched to a gene. The CDR3 contains 17 residues. CDR3 residues: CASSQYKGQLEDQPQHF. In nucleotides, the CDR3 is TGTGCCAGCAGCCAGTATAAGGGACAGCTAGAGGATCAGCCCCAGCATTTT. The whole variable domain, filled in from reference TRBV5-8 and TRBJ1-5, reads EAGVTQSPTHLIKTRGQQATLRCSPISGHTSVYWYQQALGLGLQFLLWYDEGEERNRGNFPPRFSGRQFPNYSSELNVNALELEDSALYLCASSQYKGQLEDQPQHFGDGTRLSIL.

This sequence joins TRBV27 and TRBJ2-1; tentatively, D is TRBD1 or TRBD2 (5 bases each). The CDR3 runs to 14 residues. Germline CDR1 is MNHEY and CDR2 is SMNVEV (reference sequence). V dropped 5 bases and J dropped 6 bases, with 14 bases sitting between them. The CDR3 sequence: CASSPGTQFNEQFF. The CDR3 bases are TGTGCCAGCAGTCCCGGGACCCAGTTCAATGAGCAGTTCTTC.

This sequence joins TRBV30 and TRBJ1-5; 9 bases are shared with TRBD1. CDR1 GTSNPN and CDR2 SVGIG come from the germline V gene (reference sequence). This CDR3 comprises 17 residues. V dropped 0 bases and J dropped 0; count of bases not matched to a gene: 6. The CDR3: CAWSVMGTGISNQPQHF. The DNA for the CDR3 is TGTGCCTGGAGTGTAATGGGGACAGGGATTAGCAATCAGCCCCAGCATTTT.

The chain employs TRBV19 and TRBJ1-1; D is undetermined. The CDR3 spans 14 residues. In germline, CDR1 is LNHDA, CDR2 SQIVND (reference sequence). Deletions cut 2 bases from V and 1 base from J, with 8 bases between. The CDR3 nucleotides read TGTGCCAGTAGTATATCGCAAAGGAACACTGAAGCTTTCTTT. Translating it yields CASSISQRNTEAFF.

This clone was detected a few times. V usage is TRBV19 and J usage is TRBJ2-7; maybe TRBD1 (6 bases). Trimming shortened V by 3 bases and J by 4 bases, and 16 bases separated the two germline ends. Germline V gives CDR1 LNHDA, CDR2 SQIVND (reference sequence). The CDR3 is 15 amino acids. The DNA of the CDR3 is TGTGCCAGTAGTATCGTCGGGACAAATCCTTACGAGCAGTACTTC. Amino acids: CASSIVGTNPYEQYF.

This clone has just one count. The chain combines TRBV7-9 with TRBJ2-2; weak D call: TRBD1 (6 bases). The CDR3 has 12 residues. Germline V CDR1 and CDR2: SEHNR, FQNEAQ (reference sequence). V was cut by 5 bases and J by 12 bases, with 13 bases left in between. The CDR3 nucleotides are TGTGCCAGCAGCCTCCGGGGACACAAGCTGTTTTTT. As protein: CASSLRGHKLFF.

The chain recombines TRBV28 with TRBJ1-1; 10 positions match TRBD1. Per the germline V gene, CDR1 is MDHEN and CDR2 is SYDVKM. V shed 6 bases and J 9 bases; nucleotides not matched to a gene: 7. The CDR3 length is 13 residues. CDR3 sequence (DNA): TGTGCCAGCAGCAGGGACAGGGGTTCGAAAGCTTTCTTT. Residues: CASSRDRGSKAFF.

The chain has TRBV9 and TRBJ1-4; D is possibly TRBD1 (5 bases). This CDR3 has 15 amino acids. Germline values: CDR1 SGDLS, CDR2 YYNGEE. Trimming removed 0 bases from V and 8 bases from J, with 14 bases in between. CDR3 nucleotide sequence: TGTGCCAGCAGCGTAGCTACAGGCCTAGAGGAAAAACTGTTTTTT. Protein product: CASSVATGLEEKLFF.

The V gene is TRBV4-1, the J gene TRBJ1-2; a possible D gene is TRBD1 (6 bases). V was pared by 0 bases and J by 2 bases, with 19 bases between. From germline, CDR1 is MGHRA and CDR2 YSYEKL. The CDR3 runs to 18 residues. The DNA of the CDR3 is TGCGCCAGCAGCCAAGATCGGGCGGCAGGGGAAGGGAACTATGGCTACACCTTC. Amino acid sequence: CASSQDRAAGEGNYGYTF.

J is TRBJ1-2 and V is TRBV7-8; 10 nucleotides align to TRBD1. Germline V gene sequence: CDR1 SGHVS, CDR2 FQNEAQ. J gave up 3 bases and V 5 bases, and 12 bases lay outside the gene matches. This CDR3 is 17 amino acids long. Written as DNA, the CDR3 is TGTGCCAGCAGCAAGAGGGGCGGGACAGGGGCGGACTATGGCTACACCTTC. This codes for CASSKRGGTGADYGYTF.

This clone was seen just once. The genes are TRBV11-2 and TRBJ1-4; the match to TRBD1 covers 8 bases. The CDR3 has 15 residues. Per the germline V gene, CDR1 is SGHAT and CDR2 is FQNNGV. Germline trimming cut 2 bases from V and 7 bases from J; bases unmatched to any gene: 6. The DNA of the CDR3 is TGTGCCAGCAGCTTAAACAGGGGGGGAGGTGAAAAACTGTTTTTT. This sequence encodes CASSLNRGGGEKLFF. The variable domain in full, completed from reference TRBV11-2 and TRBJ1-4, reads EAGVAQSPRYKIIEKRQSVAFWCNPISGHATLYWYQQILGQGPKLLIQFQNNGVVDDSQLPKDRFSAERLKGVDSTLKIQPAKLEDSAVYLCASSLNRGGGEKLFFGSGTQLSVL.

V is TRBV20-1 and J is TRBJ2-1, with 8 bases fitting TRBD2. V lost 3 bases to trimming and J lost 7 bases; unmatched junction nucleotides: 26. CDR1 is DFQATT and CDR2 is SNEGSKA in the germline V gene (reference sequence). The CDR3 has 20 amino acids. DNA of the CDR3: TGCAGTGCTAGTGAGAGGGTCTTGTCGGGAGGGAATTCGAGGAATAATGAGCAGTTCTTC. Its protein product is CSASERVLSGGNSRNNEQFF.

The chain carries TRBV6-5 and TRBJ1-5; possibly TRBD1 for D (5 bases). Germline CDR1 and CDR2: MNHEY and SVGAGI. CDR3 length: 15 amino acids. V was pared by 2 bases and J by 1 base, with 9 bases between. CDR3 sequence: CASSYNRGSNQPQHF. CDR3 bases: TGTGCCAGCAGTTACAACCGGGGGAGCAATCAGCCCCAGCATTTT.

The V call is TRBV21-1, the J call TRBJ2-1; TRBD2 was called by the table and not checked on the DNA. TRBV21-1 is flagged as a pseudogene. The CDR3 loop spans 18 amino acids. As DNA, the CDR3 is TGTGCCAGCAGCAAAAATTGCCTTCGGGAGCTAACTCACAATGAGCAGTTCTTC. Its translation: CASSKNCLRELTHNEQFF.

The CDR3 bases are TGTGCCAGCAGGGGACTAGCGGGGGGCCGAGTAGAGACCCAGTACTTC. Its translation: CASRGLAGGRVETQYF. The rearrangement uses TRBV11-2 and TRBJ2-5; 15 nucleotides match TRBD2. The CDR3 has 16 residues. Per the germline V gene, CDR1 is SGHAT and CDR2 is FQNNGV. V was clipped by 6 bases and J by 4 bases; unmatched bases: 6.

The V and J genes are TRBV7-6 and TRBJ2-1; 7 bases are a match to TRBD2. Germline-derived CDR1 and CDR2 are SGHVS and FNYEAQ. With V trimmed by 4 bases and J by 4 bases, 7 bases remained unmatched. The CDR3 has 15 amino acids. CDR3 region: CASSSRSGDYNEQFF. Written as DNA, the CDR3 is TGTGCCAGCAGCTCCCGGAGCGGGGATTACAATGAGCAGTTCTTC.

The V call is TRBV7-9, the J call TRBJ2-1, with 10 positions matching TRBD2. CDR3 length: 16 amino acids. Unmatched junction bases numbered 10, after V lost 1 base and J lost 10 bases. CDR1 and CDR2 from the germline V gene are SEHNR and FQNEAQ (reference sequence). The CDR3 DNA reads TGTGCCAGCAGCTTAGGGGGGCTAGCGGGAGTTGGGGAGCAGTTCTTC. Protein: CASSLGGLAGVGEQFF.

The chain has TRBV27 and TRBJ2-5; 8 bases match TRBD2. The V gene's germline CDR1 is MNHEY and CDR2 SMNVEV (reference sequence). The ends lost 7 bases at V and 5 bases at J; junction bases unmatched: 9. The CDR3 is made up of 14 amino acids. CDR3 protein: CASMELAGGETQYF. The CDR3 region has the DNA TGTGCCAGCATGGAGCTAGCGGGTGGGGAGACCCAGTACTTC.

The rearrangement links TRBV10-1 to TRBJ2-7; weak D call: TRBD2 (5 bases). Germline CDR1 WNHNN, CDR2 SYGVQD (reference sequence). CDR3 length: 14 residues. The V end lost 6 bases, the J end lost 9 bases, and 21 bases lay between the germline ends. The CDR3 DNA reads TGCGCCAGCAGCTTAAAGGACGACGGGGAAGGGCAGTACTTC. It is translated as CASSLKDDGEGQYF.

This clone was counted many times. Here the CDR3 DNA reads TGCGCCAGCAGCTTGAACGGGGACCCGAACACTGAAGCTTTCTTT. It is translated as CASSLNGDPNTEAFF. The V gene is TRBV5-1, the J gene TRBJ1-1; maybe TRBD1 (5 bases). CDR3 size: 15 residues. V was pared by 1 base and J by 1 base, with 11 bases between. The germline V gene encodes CDR1 SGHRS and CDR2 YFSETQ.

The chain recombines TRBV4-3 with TRBJ1-2; a possible D gene is TRBD1 (6 bases). CDR3 size: 15 residues. V was trimmed by 1 base and J by 6 bases, leaving 15 bases between them. Germline assignment: CDR1 LGHNA and CDR2 YSLEER. The CDR3 DNA sequence: TGCGCCAGCAGCCAAGTTCAGGGGAAGTATAATGGCTACACCTTC. Translated, it gives CASSQVQGKYNGYTF.

The chain has TRBV5-4 and TRBJ1-1; D remains unclear. Germline V gives CDR1 SGHNT, CDR2 YYREEE (reference sequence). CDR3 length: 13 residues. Trimming removed 0 bases from V and 6 bases from J, with 9 bases in between. The CDR3 loop is CASSLEVLAEAFF. The CDR3 nucleotides are TGTGCCAGCAGCTTGGAGGTCCTGGCTGAAGCTTTCTTT.